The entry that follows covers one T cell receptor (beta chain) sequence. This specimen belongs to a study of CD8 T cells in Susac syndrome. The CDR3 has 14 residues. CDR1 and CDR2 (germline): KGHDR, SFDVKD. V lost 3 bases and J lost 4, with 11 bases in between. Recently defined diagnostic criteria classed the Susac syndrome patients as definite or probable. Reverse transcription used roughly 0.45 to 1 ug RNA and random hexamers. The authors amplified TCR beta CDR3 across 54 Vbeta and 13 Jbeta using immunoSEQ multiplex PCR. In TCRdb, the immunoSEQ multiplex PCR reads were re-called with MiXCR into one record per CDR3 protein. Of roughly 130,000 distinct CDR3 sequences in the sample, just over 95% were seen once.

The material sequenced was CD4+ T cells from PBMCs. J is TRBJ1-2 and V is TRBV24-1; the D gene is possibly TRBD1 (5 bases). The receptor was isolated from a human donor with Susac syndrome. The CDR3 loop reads CATSDEGLSYGYTF. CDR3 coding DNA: TGTGCCACCAGTGATGAGGGACTGTCCTATGGCTACACCTTC.